This T cell receptor (beta chain) was retrieved from a study of cytomegalovirus exposure and HLA in healthy donors. Study observations and caveats: Further analysis was carried out later, and it showed several of the most significant clusters appearing linked to common viral pathogens. An ancestry cluster, one associated with Asian ancestry, reportedly showed fewer N-insertions than the approximately 670-donor mean in a later analysis.

About this clone: The antigen is undetermined.

V dropped 3 bases and J dropped 5 bases, with 12 bases sitting between them. The CDR3 sequence is 13 residues long. Germline V CDR1 and CDR2: SGDLS, YYNGEE. 13 Jbeta primers and 60 Vbeta primers were used for the PCR. The table came from immunoSEQ multiplex PCR; TCRdb's copy has only in-frame clones and leaves some out. The sample contains approximately 150,000 clones, 70% to 80% of which appear only once. The chain links TRBV9 to TRBJ2-7; D gene uncertain. The clonotype originates from a human donor in good health. The material sequenced was PBMCs. The CDR3 DNA reads TGTGCCAGCAGCGCATGGCGTGGAGACGAGCAGTACTTC. Translated: CASSAWRGDEQYF.